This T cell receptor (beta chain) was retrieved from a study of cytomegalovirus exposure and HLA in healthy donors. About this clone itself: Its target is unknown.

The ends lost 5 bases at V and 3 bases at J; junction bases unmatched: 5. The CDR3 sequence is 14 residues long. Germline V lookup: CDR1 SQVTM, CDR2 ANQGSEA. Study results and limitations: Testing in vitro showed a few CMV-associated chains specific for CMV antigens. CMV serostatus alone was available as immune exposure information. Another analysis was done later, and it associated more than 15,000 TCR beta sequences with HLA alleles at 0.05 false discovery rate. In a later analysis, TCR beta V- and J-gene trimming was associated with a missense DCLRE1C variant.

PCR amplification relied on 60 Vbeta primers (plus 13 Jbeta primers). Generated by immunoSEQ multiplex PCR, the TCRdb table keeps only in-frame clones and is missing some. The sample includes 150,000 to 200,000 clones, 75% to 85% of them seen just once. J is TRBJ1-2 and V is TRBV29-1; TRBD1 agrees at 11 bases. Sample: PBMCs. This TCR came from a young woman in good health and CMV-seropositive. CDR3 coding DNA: TGCAGCGTTTGGGGGGGACAGGGGGACTATGGCTACACCTTC. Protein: CSVWGGQGDYGYTF.